A single sample gave rise to the 16 T cell receptor beta chains below, sequenced in a study of T cell clonotyping in hematopoietic cell transplantation. Sequencing was performed with immunoSEQ multiplex PCR; in TCRdb, only in-frame clones are kept and a portion is missing. The table has roughly 10,000 clones, about 76% seen once. This specimen consisted of PBMCs, obtained 30 days after allogeneic stem cell transplant. The receptors were gathered from a female patient in her forties who had an allogeneic stem cell transplant from a related donor, so T cells may come from the graft donor. Some clones in this sample may be carry-over from other donors' samples.

The chain employs TRBV7-8 and TRBJ1-2; the match to TRBD1 covers 7 bases. Germline V gene sequence: CDR1 SGHVS, CDR2 FQNEAQ. The ends lost 7 bases at V and 6 bases at J; junction bases unmatched: 11. The CDR3 has 14 amino acids. Written as DNA, the CDR3 is TGTGCCAGCACCGTCGAAGGGACAGCTAATGGCTACACCTTC. This gives the protein CASTVEGTANGYTF.

The chain combines TRBV9 with TRBJ2-3; 7 nucleotides line up with TRBD2. J gave up 5 bases and V 3 bases, and 9 bases lay outside the gene matches. Germline V CDR1 and CDR2: SGDLS, YYNGEE. The length of the CDR3 is 15 residues. Written as DNA, the CDR3 is TGTGCCAGCAGCGGGCCCGGGGGGTTTGGAGATACGCAGTATTTT. Translating it yields CASSGPGGFGDTQYF.

This chain joins TRBV5-5 and TRBJ2-7; the D call may be TRBD1 or TRBD2 (5 bases each). Trimming took 4 bases from V and 2 from J, leaving 16 bases between them. Germline CDR1 and CDR2: SGHKS and YYEKEE (reference sequence). The CDR3 length is 15 residues. The CDR3 sequence: CASSLLIGAAYEQYF. Here the CDR3 DNA reads TGTGCCAGCAGCCTCTTAATCGGGGCGGCCTACGAGCAGTACTTC.

The V gene is TRBV18, the J gene TRBJ1-4; maybe TRBD1 (5 bases). From germline, CDR1 is KGHSH and CDR2 LQKENI. V dropped 5 bases and J dropped 0 bases, with 7 bases sitting between them. The length of the CDR3 is 14 residues. The CDR3 DNA follows: TGTGCCAGCTCAGAGACAGCAACTAATGAAAAACTGTTTTTT. Translated, it gives CASSETATNEKLFF.

This clone turned up a few times. The chain couples TRBV7-3 to TRBJ2-5; a weak D match, TRBD2 (5 bases). The CDR3 has 13 residues. Trimming pared 5 bases from V and 7 bases from J, leaving 14 bases between. The germline gives CDR1 SGHTA, CDR2 FQGTGA. CDR3: CASSPGMGGTQYF. In nucleotides, the CDR3 is TGTGCCAGCAGCCCCGGGATGGGCGGGACCCAGTACTTC.

The CDR3 sequence is CASSLLILGRADEQYF. The CDR3 bases are TGTGCCAGCAGTTTATTAATCCTCGGCAGGGCCGACGAGCAGTACTTC. The rearrangement uses TRBV27 and TRBJ2-7, with D maybe TRBD1 (5 bases). V was clipped by 1 base and J by 5 bases, with 18 bases between them. This CDR3 is built from 16 residues. CDR1 and CDR2 from the germline V gene are MNHEY and SMNVEV (reference sequence).

The genes are TRBV5-6 and TRBJ2-7, with a possible D match to TRBD2 (6 bases). The germline CDR1 and CDR2 sequences are SGHDT and YYEEEE. V gave up 2 bases and J gave up 4 bases, with 13 bases separating them. CDR3 length: 14 amino acids. The CDR3 reads CASSFPGETYEQYF. The CDR3 DNA reads TGTGCCAGCAGCTTTCCGGGGGAGACTTACGAGCAGTACTTC.

The rearrangement links TRBV2 to TRBJ1-1, with 8 bases that match TRBD1. CDR1 SNHLY and CDR2 FYNNEI come from the germline V gene. The CDR3 has 15 amino acids. The V segment lost 6 bases and the J segment 1 base; nucleotides outside the gene matches: 7. The CDR3 here is CASRGDRRSNTEAFF. DNA for the CDR3: TGTGCCAGCAGGGGGGACAGGAGGTCGAACACTGAAGCTTTCTTT.

A few counts support this clone. The V gene is TRBV6-1, the J gene TRBJ2-2; 9 bases map to TRBD2. CDR1 MNHNS and CDR2 SASEGT come from the germline V gene. The V and J ends lost 6 bases and 3 bases, in that order; junction bases with no gene match: 5. The CDR3 totals 15 residues. CDR3 sequence reads: CASRGAGGYTGELFF. The CDR3, as DNA: TGTGCCAGCAGAGGGGCGGGAGGGTACACCGGGGAGCTGTTTTTT.

The chain links TRBV15 to TRBJ2-5, with TRBD1 as a possible D gene (6 bases). Looked up from germline, CDR1 is LNHNV and CDR2 is YYDKDF (reference sequence). V lost 0 bases and J lost 4, with 21 bases in between. This CDR3 comprises 18 residues. This CDR3 reads CATSRDTSAGELRETQYF. As DNA, the CDR3 is TGTGCCACCAGCAGAGATACATCCGCAGGGGAATTACGAGAGACCCAGTACTTC. The full variable domain, with the rest looked up from reference TRBV15 and TRBJ2-5, is DAMVIQNPRYQVTQFGKPVTLSCSQTLNHNVMYWYQQKSSQAPKLLFHYYDKDFNNEADTPDNFQSRRPNTSFCFLDIRSPGLGDTAMYLCATSRDTSAGELRETQYFGPGTRLLVL.

The CDR3 coding sequence is TGTGCCAGCAGCTTAGGGCTGGAGTCTAATGAAAAACTGTTTTTT. Amino acids: CASSLGLESNEKLFF. The chain links TRBV11-2 to TRBJ1-4; D remains unclear. The germline V gene encodes CDR1 SGHAT and CDR2 FQNNGV. The CDR3 is 15 amino acids. Trimming shortened V by 1 base and J by 3 bases, and 9 bases separated the two germline ends.

The chain has TRBV11-2 and TRBJ2-2; 9 bases line up with TRBD2. CDR3 size: 17 residues. The V gene end was trimmed by 1 base and the J gene end by 7 bases; junction bases not matched to a gene: 10. CDR1 is SGHAT, CDR2 FQNNGV, per germline. The CDR3 loop is CASSLGSGGRAIGELFF. The DNA for the CDR3 is TGTGCCAGCAGCTTAGGATCGGGCGGGAGGGCCATCGGGGAGCTGTTTTTT.

The chain is built from TRBV6-5 and TRBJ2-7, with a possible D match to TRBD2 (5 bases). This CDR3 comprises 12 residues. In germline, CDR1 is MNHEY, CDR2 SVGAGI. V was pared by 5 bases and J by 5 bases, with 10 bases between. The CDR3 DNA follows: TGTGCCAGCAGTACGGGGTTCAACGAGCAGTACTTC. Protein: CASSTGFNEQYF.

The J gene is TRBJ2-3, the V gene TRBV5-1; D unresolved. The germline V gene encodes CDR1 SGHRS and CDR2 YFSETQ. CDR3 size: 15 residues. Deletions cut 3 bases from V and 1 base from J, with 12 bases between. In nucleotides, the CDR3 is TGCGCCAGCAGCTGGCTCGGCGGTGGCACAGATACGCAGTATTTT. Translation gives CASSWLGGGTDTQYF.

The chain joins TRBV4-1 to TRBJ2-1, with 8 bases fitting TRBD1. This CDR3 is 15 amino acids long. The germline CDR1 and CDR2 sequences are MGHRA and YSYEKL. Germline trimming cut 2 bases from V and 2 bases from J; bases unmatched to any gene: 2. In DNA form, the CDR3 reads TGCGCCAGCAGCCAATCACAGGGGGCCTACAATGAGCAGTTCTTC. Protein sequence: CASSQSQGAYNEQFF.

V usage is TRBV27 and J usage is TRBJ2-7; D is ambiguous. With 6 bases removed from V and 0 bases from J, the gap between germline ends came to 9 bases. Germline CDR1 and CDR2: MNHEY and SMNVEV (reference sequence). The CDR3 is 13 residues long. The CDR3 is CASSHTDSYEQYF. CDR3 DNA sequence: TGTGCCAGCAGCCATACGGACTCCTACGAGCAGTACTTC.